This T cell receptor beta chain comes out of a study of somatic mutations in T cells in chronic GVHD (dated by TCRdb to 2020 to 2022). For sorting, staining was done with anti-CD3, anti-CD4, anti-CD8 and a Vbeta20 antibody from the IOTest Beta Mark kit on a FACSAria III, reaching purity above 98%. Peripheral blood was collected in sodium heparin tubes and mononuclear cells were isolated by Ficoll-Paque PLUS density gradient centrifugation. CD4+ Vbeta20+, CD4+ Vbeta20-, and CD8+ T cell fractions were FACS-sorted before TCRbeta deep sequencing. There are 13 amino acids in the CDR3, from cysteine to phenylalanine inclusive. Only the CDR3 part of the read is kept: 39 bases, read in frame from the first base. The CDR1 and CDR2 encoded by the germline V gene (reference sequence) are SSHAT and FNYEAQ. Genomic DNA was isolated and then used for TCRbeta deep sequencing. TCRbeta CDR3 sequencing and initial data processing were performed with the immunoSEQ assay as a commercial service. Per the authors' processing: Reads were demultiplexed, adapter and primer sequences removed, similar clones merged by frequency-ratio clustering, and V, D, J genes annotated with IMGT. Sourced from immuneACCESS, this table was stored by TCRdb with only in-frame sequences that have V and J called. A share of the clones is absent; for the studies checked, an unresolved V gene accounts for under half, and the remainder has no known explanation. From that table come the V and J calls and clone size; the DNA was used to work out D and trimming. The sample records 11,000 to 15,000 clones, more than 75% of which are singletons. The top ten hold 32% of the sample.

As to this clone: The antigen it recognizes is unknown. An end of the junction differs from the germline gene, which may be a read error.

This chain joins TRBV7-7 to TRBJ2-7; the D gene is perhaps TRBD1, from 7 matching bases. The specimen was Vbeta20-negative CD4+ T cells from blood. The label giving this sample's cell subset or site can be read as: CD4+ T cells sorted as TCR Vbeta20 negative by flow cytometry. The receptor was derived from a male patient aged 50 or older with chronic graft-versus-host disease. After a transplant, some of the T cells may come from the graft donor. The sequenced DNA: TGTGCTAGCAGCGACAGACAGGGAGGCGAGCAGTACTTC. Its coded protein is CASSDRQGGEQYF. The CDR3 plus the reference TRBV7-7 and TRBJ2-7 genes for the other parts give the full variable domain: GAGVSQSPRYKVTKRGQDVTLRCDPISSHATLYWYQQALGQGPEFLTYFNYEAQPDKSGLPSDRFSAERPEGSISTLTIQRTEQRDSAMYRCASSDRQGGEQYFGPGTRLTVT.